This passage covers 6 T cell receptor beta chains from one sample sequenced in a study of cytomegalovirus exposure and HLA in healthy donors. Both 60 Vbeta primers and 13 Jbeta primers went into the PCR. Method: immunoSEQ multiplex PCR; TCRdb's copy keeps in-frame clones and lacks some. The sample has about 170,000 clones; approximately 79% are singletons. The sequenced sample was PBMCs. The receptor source for this set is a man aged 35-49 years in good health and CMV-seropositive.

V gene TRBV7-2 combines with J gene TRBJ1-5; D not resolved. The germline CDR1 and CDR2 sequences are SGHTA and FQGNSA. The V end lost 3 bases, the J end lost 7 bases, and 13 bases lay between the germline ends. This CDR3 is 14 amino acids long. The CDR3 spells CASSFSGLKQPQHF. Written as DNA, the CDR3 is TGTGCCAGCAGCTTTTCAGGTCTGAAACAGCCCCAGCATTTT.

This rearrangement joins TRBV2 to TRBJ1-6; weak D call: TRBD1 (6 bases). Trimming cost V 5 bases and J 7 bases, with 12 bases left between them. Germline values: CDR1 SNHLY, CDR2 FYNNEI. The CDR3 loop spans 14 amino acids. The CDR3 DNA sequence: TGTGCCAGCAGTCCAGGGGATGGCAATTCACCCCTCCACTTT. Translated: CASSPGDGNSPLHF.

The chain carries TRBV7-9 and TRBJ2-1; 16 bases map to TRBD2. The CDR3 runs to 19 residues. CDR1 is SEHNR and CDR2 is FQNEAQ in the germline V gene (reference sequence). The trim removed 1 base at V and 5 bases at J, leaving 8 bases unmatched. DNA of the CDR3: TGTGCCAGCAGCTTAGGGGGACTAGCGGGGGGGCCGGCTCACAATGAGCAGTTCTTC. Protein product: CASSLGGLAGGPAHNEQFF.

The chain uses TRBV4-1 and TRBJ2-5, with D perhaps matching TRBD1 (6 bases). Germline V CDR1 and CDR2: MGHRA, YSYEKL. The V end lost 6 bases, the J end lost 0 bases, and 14 bases lay between the germline ends. This CDR3 has 15 residues. CDR3 in DNA: TGCGCCAGCAGTCTATTCCGGGACAACCAAGAGACCCAGTACTTC. Translating it yields CASSLFRDNQETQYF.

This clone occurred a few times. The rearrangement links TRBV5-1 to TRBJ1-2; 8 nucleotides align to TRBD1. Germline V gives CDR1 SGHRS, CDR2 YFSETQ. V was pared by 2 bases and J by 6 bases, with 6 bases of the junction left unmatched. The CDR3 spans 14 residues. Here the CDR3 reads CASSLGTGWDGYTF. CDR3 DNA: TGCGCCAGCAGCTTAGGGACAGGCTGGGATGGCTACACCTTC. The full variable domain, rest sourced from reference TRBV5-1 and TRBJ1-2, is KAGVTQTPRYLIKTRGQQVTLSCSPISGHRSVSWYQQTPGQGLQFLFEYFSETQRNKGNFPGRFSGRQFSNSRSEMNVSTLELGDSALYLCASSLGTGWDGYTFGSGTRLTVV.

The V gene is TRBV6-1, the J gene TRBJ1-3; no firm D call. Trimming took off 7 bases at V and 4 bases at J, with 11 bases between the two ends. Germline V gene lookup returns CDR1 MNHNS and CDR2 SASEGT. CDR3 size: 13 residues. The CDR3 is CASIVGPGNTIYF. The CDR3 region has the DNA TGTGCCAGCATCGTTGGGCCAGGAAACACCATATATTTT.